The sample holds many counts of the clone carrying this T cell receptor (beta chain). Its antigen is still unknown. The sample originates from a study of T-cell reconstitution after alpha-beta-depleted transplantation in children. General study findings and limits: High day-60 TCRbeta diversity in some patients came from surviving recipient T cells and thymic progenitors. The origin of alpha-beta T cells about two months after transplant was reportedly several hundred expanded graft clones. The authors attributed T-cell counts and diversity one year after transplant mostly to newly produced T cells.

V shed 6 bases and J 7 bases; nucleotides not matched to a gene: 6. Germline V lookup: CDR1 MNHNS, CDR2 SASEGT. This CDR3 is 15 amino acids long. TCRbeta library preparation incorporated unique molecular identifiers. From the PCR reads, TCRdb called clonotypes with MiXCR, one entry per CDR3 protein. The sample holds fewer than 550,000 distinct CDR3 sequences, about 16% seen once. V is TRBV6-1 and J is TRBJ1-6, with 10 nucleotides matching TRBD1. The source was PBMCs, mostly from graft donor cells, collected 360 days after TCRalphabeta/CD19-depleted stem cell transplant. The receptor's source is a boy under three years old who had a stem cell transplant for Wiskott-Aldrich syndrome, so the T cells may come from the graft donor. Written as DNA, the CDR3 is TGTGCCAGCAGCCTCGCGGGACAGGGGAATTCACCCCTCCACTTT. This codes for CASSLAGQGNSPLHF.